Below, 3 T cell receptor beta chains from the same sample are listed, as sequenced in a study of blood T cell repertoires in COVID-19. The table came from immunoSEQ multiplex PCR; TCRdb's copy has only in-frame clones and leaves some out. The sample carries about 94,000 clones, about 80% recorded once. The sample taken for sequencing was peripheral blood. Source of these receptors: a human donor in a cohort sampled during active COVID-19.

The rearrangement links TRBV3-1 (or the pseudogene TRBV3-2) to TRBJ1-6; TRBD1 might be the D (6 bases). The V end was cut by 4 bases, the J end by 9 bases, with 19 bases between. Germline lookup yields CDR1 LGHDT and CDR2 YNNKEL (reference sequence). The CDR3 is made up of 16 amino acids. CDR3 in DNA: TGTGCCAGCAGCCTCCGAGCGGGGGCTGGGGGTTCACCCCTCCACTTT. Its protein is CASSLRAGAGGSPLHF.

The chain links TRBV30 to TRBJ1-5, with 9 bases matching TRBD1. CDR3 length: 16 residues. Germline lookup yields CDR1 GTSNPN and CDR2 SVGIG (reference sequence). V trimming: 0 bases; J trimming: 4 bases; junction bases outside the gene matches: 7. CDR3 bases: TGTGCCTGGAGTGTTCAGAGGACAGGGGAAAATCAGCCCCAGCATTTT. Translation: CAWSVQRTGENQPQHF.

The table lists this clone with a few counts. The CDR3 region has the DNA TGTGCCAGCAGCCGGACGACAGGGGGCGACGCTTTCTTT. The encoded protein is CASSRTTGGDAFF. V gene TRBV27 combines with J gene TRBJ1-1, with 10 nucleotides matching TRBD1. Germline V gene data show CDR1 as MNHEY and CDR2 as SMNVEV (reference sequence). V lost 6 bases and J lost 11; bases outside the gene matches: 9. The CDR3 length is 13 residues.